The rows below give T cell receptor beta chains drawn from one sample of a study of CD8 T cells in ankylosing spondylitis. TCRdb re-derived calls from the 5' RACE reads in MiXCR, one entry per CDR3 protein. The data contain some 15,000 distinct CDR3 sequences, 8.2% of them seen just once; the ten biggest clones take up less than 35%. Sequenced sample: blood. Source of these receptors: a male donor with ankylosing spondylitis or in good health (not recorded which). CDR3s include the opening cysteine and the closing phenylalanine or tryptophan. Fields, in order: V gene, clone size, D gene, J gene, CDR3 protein, CDR3 DNA. D genes are given only for firm matches. The listing skips clone size in some rows; elsewhere it reads once, few, many or a size class.

v_call: TRBV11-2; clone_size: NA; d_call: NA; j_call: TRBJ2-1; cdr3_aa: CASSSRDVYNEQFF; cdr3_nt: TGTGCCAGCAGCTCACGAGACGTGTACAATGAGCAGTTCTTC
v_call: TRBV28; clone_size: many; d_call: TRBD1; j_call: TRBJ1-2; cdr3_aa: CASSSTGGEGYTF; cdr3_nt: TGTGCCAGCAGCTCAACAGGGGGCGAAGGCTACACCTTC
v_call: TRBV7-2; clone_size: NA; d_call: NA; j_call: TRBJ1-4; cdr3_aa: CASSLGAATNEKLFF; cdr3_nt: TGTGCCAGCAGCTTAGGCGCAGCAACTAATGAAAAACTGTTTTTT
v_call: TRBV7-2; clone_size: many; d_call: NA; j_call: TRBJ2-7; cdr3_aa: CASSKAGALYEQYF; cdr3_nt: TGTGCCAGCAGCAAAGCAGGGGCCCTCTACGAGCAGTACTTC
v_call: TRBV20-1; clone_size: many; d_call: TRBD2; j_call: TRBJ2-3; cdr3_aa: CSAWTSGTRRATDTQYF; cdr3_nt: TGCAGTGCTTGGACTAGCGGGACCCGGAGGGCCACAGATACGCAGTATTTT
v_call: TRBV5-1; clone_size: NA; d_call: NA; j_call: TRBJ1-1; cdr3_aa: CASSLGHSNTEAFF; cdr3_nt: TGCGCCAGCAGCCTAGGACACTCGAACACTGAAGCTTTCTTT
v_call: TRBV20-1; clone_size: many; d_call: TRBD2; j_call: TRBJ2-1; cdr3_aa: CSASLTSGAYNEQFF; cdr3_nt: TGCAGTGCTAGCTTAACTAGCGGGGCTTACAATGAGCAGTTCTTC
v_call: TRBV7-2; clone_size: many; d_call: NA; j_call: TRBJ1-5; cdr3_aa: CASSLGAGQGPQHF; cdr3_nt: TGTGCCAGCAGCTTAGGGGCAGGGCAGGGACCCCAGCATTTT
v_call: TRBV9; clone_size: NA; d_call: NA; j_call: TRBJ2-1; cdr3_aa: CASSVGPRENEQFF; cdr3_nt: TGTGCCAGCAGCGTAGGACCCAGAGAGAATGAGCAGTTCTTC
v_call: TRBV7-9; clone_size: few; d_call: NA; j_call: TRBJ2-7; cdr3_aa: CASSSLALSYEQYF; cdr3_nt: TGTGCCAGCAGCTCCCTGGCGCTCTCCTACGAGCAGTACTTC
v_call: TRBV7-7; clone_size: NA; d_call: NA; j_call: TRBJ2-2; cdr3_aa: CASSLGGPTGELFF; cdr3_nt: TGTGCTAGCAGCTTAGGGGGGCCTACCGGGGAGCTGTTTTTT
v_call: TRBV5-1; clone_size: few; d_call: NA; j_call: TRBJ2-4; cdr3_aa: CASSPIEARTAQIQYF; cdr3_nt: TGCGCCAGCAGCCCTATTGAAGCGAGGACAGCCCAAATTCAGTACTTC
v_call: TRBV12-3/TRBV12-4; clone_size: many; d_call: TRBD1; j_call: TRBJ2-1; cdr3_aa: CASSPTGGHEQFF; cdr3_nt: TGTGCCAGCAGTCCAACAGGGGGCCATGAGCAGTTCTTC
v_call: TRBV27; clone_size: many; d_call: TRBD2; j_call: TRBJ2-3; cdr3_aa: CASSLSGSGDTQYF; cdr3_nt: TGTGCCAGCAGTTTGAGCGGGAGTGGAGATACGCAGTATTTT
v_call: TRBV2; clone_size: few; d_call: NA; j_call: TRBJ2-1; cdr3_aa: CASSEGLDYEQFF; cdr3_nt: TGTGCCAGCAGTGAGGGGCTAGACTATGAGCAGTTCTTC
v_call: TRBV20-1; clone_size: many; d_call: NA; j_call: TRBJ2-3; cdr3_aa: CSAIGADTQYF; cdr3_nt: TGCAGTGCTATAGGGGCCGATACGCAGTATTTT
v_call: TRBV29-1; clone_size: NA; d_call: NA; j_call: TRBJ2-3; cdr3_aa: CSVAGIAADTQYF; cdr3_nt: TGCAGCGTTGCCGGGATCGCGGCAGATACGCAGTATTTT
v_call: TRBV30; clone_size: many; d_call: TRBD1; j_call: TRBJ1-1; cdr3_aa: CAWSMGQGKAEAFF; cdr3_nt: TGTGCCTGGAGTATGGGACAGGGGAAGGCTGAAGCTTTCTTT
v_call: TRBV5-1; clone_size: few; d_call: NA; j_call: TRBJ2-5; cdr3_aa: CASSPPFDVMRETQYF; cdr3_nt: TGCGCCAGCAGCCCGCCTTTTGACGTTATGCGGGAGACCCAGTACTTC
v_call: TRBV12-3/TRBV12-4; clone_size: many; d_call: NA; j_call: TRBJ1-1; cdr3_aa: CASSSKGDTEAFF; cdr3_nt: TGTGCCAGCAGCTCCAAGGGGGACACTGAAGCTTTCTTT
v_call: TRBV7-6; clone_size: NA; d_call: NA; j_call: TRBJ2-6; cdr3_aa: CASSLDRAPGANVLTF; cdr3_nt: TGTGCCAGCAGCTTAGACAGGGCGCCCGGGGCCAACGTCCTGACTTTC
v_call: TRBV20-1; clone_size: few; d_call: NA; j_call: TRBJ1-3; cdr3_aa: CSAVSGNTIYF; cdr3_nt: TGCAGTGCAGTATCTGGAAACACCATATATTTT
v_call: TRBV29-1; clone_size: NA; d_call: TRBD2; j_call: TRBJ2-1; cdr3_aa: CSVEDPRRGSFNQDSYNEQFF; cdr3_nt: TGCAGCGTTGAAGATCCTCGGCGGGGGTCCTTCAATCAGGATTCCTACAATGAGCAGTTCTTC
v_call: TRBV11-1; clone_size: NA; d_call: NA; j_call: TRBJ2-2; cdr3_aa: CASSFSQAQSYNTGELFF; cdr3_nt: TGTGCCAGCAGCTTTAGCCAAGCACAGTCTTATAACACCGGGGAGCTGTTTTTT
v_call: TRBV20-1; clone_size: many; d_call: TRBD1; j_call: TRBJ2-1; cdr3_aa: CSARVRQGEYNEQFF; cdr3_nt: TGCAGTGCGCGAGTGCGGCAGGGGGAATACAATGAGCAGTTCTTC
v_call: TRBV5-5; clone_size: few; d_call: NA; j_call: TRBJ2-2; cdr3_aa: CASSPVLRNTGELFF; cdr3_nt: TGTGCCAGCAGCCCCGTTTTGCGGAACACCGGGGAGCTGTTTTTT
v_call: TRBV6-2/TRBV6-3; clone_size: NA; d_call: TRBD2; j_call: TRBJ2-1; cdr3_aa: CASRPSTGGNEQFF; cdr3_nt: TGTGCCAGCAGACCCTCGACGGGGGGGAATGAGCAGTTCTTC
v_call: TRBV10-3; clone_size: NA; d_call: NA; j_call: TRBJ2-2; cdr3_aa: CAISGGGTGELFF; cdr3_nt: TGTGCCATCAGTGGAGGGGGAACCGGGGAGCTGTTTTTT
v_call: TRBV12-3/TRBV12-4; clone_size: NA; d_call: NA; j_call: TRBJ1-1; cdr3_aa: CASSFKVNTEAFF; cdr3_nt: TGTGCCAGCAGTTTTAAAGTGAACACTGAAGCTTTCTTT
v_call: TRBV14; clone_size: many; d_call: NA; j_call: TRBJ2-3; cdr3_aa: CASSLPGADTQYF; cdr3_nt: TGTGCCAGCAGCCTCCCGGGGGCAGATACGCAGTATTTT
v_call: TRBV20-1; clone_size: many; d_call: NA; j_call: TRBJ1-5; cdr3_aa: CSAREGSQPQHF; cdr3_nt: TGCAGTGCCCGGGAGGGATCCCAGCCCCAGCATTTT
v_call: TRBV6-5; clone_size: many; d_call: NA; j_call: TRBJ1-1; cdr3_aa: CASGFEGTEAFF; cdr3_nt: TGTGCCAGCGGTTTTGAAGGGACTGAAGCTTTCTTT
v_call: TRBV20-1; clone_size: NA; d_call: NA; j_call: TRBJ2-1; cdr3_aa: CSARDISVPYNEQFF; cdr3_nt: TGCAGTGCTAGAGATATCAGCGTCCCCTACAATGAGCAGTTCTTC
v_call: TRBV12-3/TRBV12-4; clone_size: medium-sized; d_call: TRBD2; j_call: TRBJ2-1; cdr3_aa: CASRLATYNEQFF; cdr3_nt: TGTGCCAGCAGACTAGCGACGTACAATGAGCAGTTCTTC
v_call: TRBV21-1; clone_size: many; d_call: NA; j_call: TRBJ1-2; cdr3_aa: CASSRTQRDYGYTF; cdr3_nt: TGTGCCAGCAGCAGGACACAGCGAGACTATGGCTACACCTTC
v_call: TRBV15; clone_size: many; d_call: TRBD2; j_call: TRBJ2-1; cdr3_aa: CATSGGYPGRAIEEQFF; cdr3_nt: TGTGCCACCAGCGGAGGTTACCCCGGGAGGGCAATAGAAGAGCAGTTCTTC
v_call: TRBV11-3; clone_size: few; d_call: NA; j_call: TRBJ1-5; cdr3_aa: CASSLVLHQPQHF; cdr3_nt: TGTGCCAGCAGCTTAGTCCTCCATCAGCCCCAGCATTTT
v_call: TRBV7-9; clone_size: many; d_call: NA; j_call: TRBJ2-7; cdr3_aa: CASSLGDEQYF; cdr3_nt: TGTGCCAGCAGCTTAGGGGACGAGCAGTACTTC
v_call: TRBV5-1; clone_size: few; d_call: NA; j_call: TRBJ1-2; cdr3_aa: CASSTTAFYGYTF; cdr3_nt: TGCGCCAGCAGTACGACAGCCTTCTATGGCTACACCTTC
v_call: TRBV5-1; clone_size: few; d_call: NA; j_call: TRBJ2-2; cdr3_aa: CASSFNTAAVTGELFF; cdr3_nt: TGCGCCAGCAGCTTCAACACCGCGGCGGTGACCGGGGAGCTGTTTTTT
v_call: TRBV4-1; clone_size: NA; d_call: NA; j_call: TRBJ1-4; cdr3_aa: CASSQDRANFEKLFF; cdr3_nt: TGCGCCAGCAGCCAAGACCGGGCCAACTTTGAAAAACTGTTTTTT
v_call: TRBV12-3/TRBV12-4; clone_size: many; d_call: TRBD1; j_call: TRBJ2-5; cdr3_aa: CASRPGTGTQETQYF; cdr3_nt: TGTGCCAGCAGGCCCGGGACAGGGACCCAAGAGACCCAGTACTTC
v_call: TRBV7-7; clone_size: NA; d_call: TRBD2; j_call: TRBJ2-5; cdr3_aa: CASSLSGSLSGTQYF; cdr3_nt: TGTGCCAGCAGTCTAAGCGGGAGCCTGTCGGGGACCCAGTACTTC
v_call: TRBV2; clone_size: few; d_call: NA; j_call: TRBJ2-1; cdr3_aa: CASSWRGEQFF; cdr3_nt: TGTGCCAGCAGTTGGAGGGGTGAGCAGTTCTTC
v_call: TRBV27; clone_size: NA; d_call: TRBD2; j_call: TRBJ2-5; cdr3_aa: CASSPGLAGGWETQYF; cdr3_nt: TGTGCCAGCAGTCCGGGACTAGCGGGAGGCTGGGAGACCCAGTACTTC
v_call: TRBV2; clone_size: NA; d_call: NA; j_call: TRBJ2-1; cdr3_aa: CASSGVAEQFF; cdr3_nt: TGTGCCAGCAGCGGGGTCGCTGAGCAGTTCTTC
v_call: TRBV12-3/TRBV12-4; clone_size: many; d_call: NA; j_call: TRBJ1-2; cdr3_aa: CASSPTPNYGYTF; cdr3_nt: TGTGCCAGCAGCCCCACACCTAACTATGGCTACACCTTC
v_call: TRBV15; clone_size: many; d_call: NA; j_call: TRBJ2-3; cdr3_aa: CATSRGGGIGKELTQYF; cdr3_nt: TGTGCCACCAGCAGAGGAGGGGGGATTGGAAAAGAACTTACGCAGTATTTT
v_call: TRBV20-1; clone_size: many; d_call: NA; j_call: TRBJ2-3; cdr3_aa: CSARVGSSTDTQYF; cdr3_nt: TGCAGTGCTAGAGTAGGTAGCTCCACAGATACGCAGTATTTT
v_call: TRBV5-1; clone_size: many; d_call: NA; j_call: TRBJ2-2; cdr3_aa: CASSSGTVRANTGELFF; cdr3_nt: TGCGCCAGCAGCTCCGGGACTGTTCGCGCGAACACCGGGGAGCTGTTTTTT
v_call: TRBV7-6; clone_size: many; d_call: NA; j_call: TRBJ1-2; cdr3_aa: CASSKTGPGDYGYTF; cdr3_nt: TGTGCCAGCAGCAAAACAGGACCGGGGGACTATGGCTACACCTTC
v_call: TRBV5-1; clone_size: many; d_call: NA; j_call: TRBJ2-1; cdr3_aa: CASSLGQSYNEQFF; cdr3_nt: TGCGCCAGCAGCTTGGGCCAGTCCTACAATGAGCAGTTCTTC
v_call: TRBV28; clone_size: few; d_call: NA; j_call: TRBJ1-2; cdr3_aa: CATDGVYGYTF; cdr3_nt: TGTGCCACCGATGGGGTCTATGGCTACACCTTC
v_call: TRBV7-2; clone_size: many; d_call: TRBD1; j_call: TRBJ1-6; cdr3_aa: CASSAQTGNNSPLHF; cdr3_nt: TGTGCCAGCAGCGCCCAGACAGGGAATAATTCACCCCTCCACTTT
v_call: TRBV7-3; clone_size: medium-sized; d_call: NA; j_call: TRBJ1-1; cdr3_aa: CASAWRITEAFF; cdr3_nt: TGTGCCAGCGCTTGGAGGATTACTGAAGCTTTCTTT
v_call: TRBV3-1; clone_size: few; d_call: TRBD2; j_call: TRBJ2-3; cdr3_aa: CASSHLNLGLAGKDTQYF; cdr3_nt: TGTGCCAGCAGCCACCTAAACCTAGGATTAGCGGGGAAAGATACGCAGTATTTT
v_call: TRBV5-5; clone_size: many; d_call: NA; j_call: TRBJ2-1; cdr3_aa: CASSPTGAGRGEQFF; cdr3_nt: TGTGCCAGCAGCCCCACCGGGGCGGGGCGAGGCGAGCAGTTCTTC